A single sample is the source of the 19 T cell receptor beta chains below, sequenced in a study of identical twins. One entry per CDR3 protein, called by TCRdb with MiXCR from the 5' RACE reads. The profile shows some 660,000 distinct CDR3 sequences, around 8.3% of them singletons. These data also formed part of another study, on yellow fever vaccine responses in identical twins.

Sequencing input: PBMCs. The receptors were sampled from a woman aged 18-30 years in good health.

The chain is built from TRBV15 and TRBJ2-5; 7 nucleotides align to TRBD2. The CDR3 is 16 residues long. In germline, CDR1 is LNHNV, CDR2 YYDKDF (reference sequence). The ends lost 4 bases at V and 1 base at J; junction bases unmatched: 9. The CDR3 sequence is CATSNSQERGQETQYF. CDR3 DNA sequence: TGTGCCACCAGCAATTCCCAAGAGCGGGGCCAAGAGACCCAGTACTTC.

This clonotype was seen more than once but under ten times. The chain carries TRBV5-1 and TRBJ2-2; TRBD1 matches at 7 bases. Trimming at V came to 0 bases and at J to 2 bases, leaving 4 bases not matched to a gene. This CDR3 comprises 16 residues. The germline CDR1 and CDR2 sequences are SGHRS and YFSETQ. CDR3 coding DNA: TGCGCCAGCAGCTTGGCCGACAGGGCAAACACCGGGGAGCTGTTTTTT. It codes for CASSLADRANTGELFF.

This clonotype appeared a few times. The chain recombines TRBV3-1 with TRBJ1-5, with 9 bases that match TRBD1. CDR1 and CDR2 from the germline V gene are LGHDT and YNNKEL (reference sequence). V lost 5 bases to trimming and J lost 7 bases; unmatched junction nucleotides: 6. The CDR3 sequence is 14 residues long. The CDR3: CASSSGQGMQPQHF. The CDR3, as DNA: TGTGCCAGCAGCTCAGGACAGGGGATGCAGCCCCAGCATTTT.

This clonotype has just a few counts. The chain links TRBV5-1 to TRBJ2-6; D remains ambiguous. CDR1 SGHRS and CDR2 YFSETQ come from the germline V gene. V shed 1 base and J shed 5 bases, with 7 bases lying between them. The length of the CDR3 is 14 residues. The CDR3 here is CASSLIAWANVLTF. CDR3 nucleotide sequence: TGCGCCAGCAGCTTGATAGCTTGGGCCAACGTCCTGACTTTC.

The rearrangement links TRBV7-2 to TRBJ2-5; D remains ambiguous. Germline CDR1 and CDR2: SGHTA and FQGNSA. V dropped 1 base and J dropped 1 base, with 13 bases sitting between them. The CDR3 totals 16 residues. CDR3 loop: CASSLVAGYLQETQYF. As DNA, the CDR3 is TGTGCCAGCAGCTTAGTCGCAGGTTACCTCCAAGAGACCCAGTACTTC.

This clonotype occurred a few times. The chain carries TRBV6-1 and TRBJ2-7; TRBD2 might be the D (6 bases). The germline V and J ends were trimmed by 6 bases and 2 bases, with 17 bases remaining between them. CDR3 length: 15 residues. Germline lookup yields CDR1 MNHNS and CDR2 SASEGT. CDR3: CASSRPDYLTYEQYF. Written as DNA, the CDR3 is TGTGCCAGCAGCCGACCGGACTACCTGACCTACGAGCAGTACTTC.

This clonotype was recorded a few times. The V call is TRBV6-1, the J call TRBJ2-5, with D unresolved. Germline V gene data show CDR1 as MNHNS and CDR2 as SASEGT. This CDR3 is built from 15 residues. The V gene lost 1 base and the J gene lost 7 bases, with 16 bases spanning the gap. CDR3 nucleotide sequence: TGTGCCAGCAGTGAAGTCAGGACCCGACATGGGACCCAGTACTTC. Translating gives CASSEVRTRHGTQYF.

The rearrangement uses TRBV7-9 and TRBJ2-1, with TRBD2 matching over 7 bases. The length of the CDR3 is 17 residues. The trim removed 5 bases at V and 1 base at J, leaving 11 bases unmatched. Per the germline V gene, CDR1 is SEHNR and CDR2 is FQNEAQ (reference sequence). CDR3 nucleotide sequence: TGTGCCAGCAGCCCCGAAACTAGCGCGTCTTCCTACAATGAGCAGTTCTTC. It translates to CASSPETSASSYNEQFF.

The sample holds a few counts of this clonotype. The CDR3 DNA is TGCAGCGCGACTCGGGCACCCATTAGCACAGATACGCAGTATTTT. This translates into CSATRAPISTDTQYF. The chain carries TRBV29-1 and TRBJ2-3; the D is unclear. The CDR3 sequence is 15 residues long. Germline V gives CDR1 SQVTM, CDR2 ANQGSEA. Trimming removed 7 bases from V and 0 bases from J, with 17 bases in between.

The J gene is TRBJ1-6, the V gene TRBV28; the D is unclear. This CDR3 has 12 amino acids. Germline loops: CDR1 MDHEN, CDR2 SYDVKM. V lost 10 bases to trimming and J lost 7 bases, with 11 bases between them. Here the CDR3 reads CATKDPNSPLHF. The CDR3 DNA is TGTGCCACCAAGGACCCCAATTCACCCCTCCACTTT.

This clonotype appeared a few times. The chain combines TRBV10-1 with TRBJ2-3, with no clear D. Germline-derived CDR1 and CDR2 are WNHNN and SYGVQD (reference sequence). CDR3 length: 15 amino acids. Trimming removed 5 bases from V and 1 base from J, with 13 bases in between. CDR3 sequence reads: CASSTVRVGTDTQYF. The CDR3 DNA reads TGCGCCAGCAGTACCGTAAGAGTGGGCACAGATACGCAGTATTTT.

The CDR3 is CASSLDHADRISYEQYF. CDR3 nucleotide sequence: TGTGCCAGCAGCTTAGATCACGCCGACAGGATCTCCTACGAGCAGTACTTC. J is TRBJ2-7 and V is TRBV7-9; tentatively, D is TRBD1 (6 bases). Per the germline V gene, CDR1 is SEHNR and CDR2 is FQNEAQ (reference sequence). V lost 1 base and J 0 bases, leaving 16 bases between the germline ends. The CDR3 extends over 17 amino acids. The full variable domain, its missing parts supplied by reference TRBV7-9 and TRBJ2-7, is DTGVSQNPRHKITKRGQNVTFRCDPISEHNRLYWYRQTLGQGPEFLTYFQNEAQLEKSRLLSDRFSAERPKGSFSTLEIQRTEQGDSAMYLCASSLDHADRISYEQYFGPGTRLTVT.

This clonotype was counted at least ten times. The chain employs TRBV20-1 and TRBJ2-7, with TRBD2 identical over 13 bases. V dropped 6 bases and J dropped 3; count of bases not matched to a gene: 8. This CDR3 region has 15 residues. CDR1 is DFQATT and CDR2 is SNEGSKA in the germline V gene (reference sequence). The CDR3 DNA reads as TGCAGTGCGGGGACTAGCGGGATGGCGGACTACGAGCAGTACTTC. This gives the protein CSAGTSGMADYEQYF.

This clonotype was counted at least ten times. The gene calls are TRBV5-1 and TRBJ2-2; possibly TRBD2 for D (6 bases). Germline V lookup: CDR1 SGHRS, CDR2 YFSETQ. The CDR3 loop spans 15 amino acids. V dropped 0 bases and J dropped 5 bases, with 11 bases sitting between them. CDR3 sequence: CASSLASEGTGELFF. CDR3 bases: TGCGCCAGCAGCTTGGCTAGCGAAGGTACCGGGGAGCTGTTTTTT.

This clonotype has ten or more counts. This chain connects TRBV7-2 to TRBJ2-7; D gene uncertain. This CDR3 contains 15 residues. Germline CDR1 SGHTA, CDR2 FQGNSA. Trimming cost V 1 base and J 2 bases, with 12 bases left between them. The CDR3 spells CASSLDLGRTYEQYF. In DNA, the CDR3 is TGTGCCAGCAGCTTAGATTTGGGCAGAACCTACGAGCAGTACTTC.

This clonotype has at least ten counts. This rearrangement joins TRBV6-2 or TRBV6-3 to TRBJ2-7; D unresolved. V was clipped by 5 bases and J by 3 bases, with 11 bases between them. In germline, CDR1 is MNHEY, CDR2 SVGEGT. CDR3 length equals 13 residues. The CDR3 region has the DNA TGTGCCAGCAGTCGACTTAATGGCTACGAGCAGTACTTC. Protein sequence: CASSRLNGYEQYF.

The table lists this clonotype with a few counts. The chain recombines TRBV27 with TRBJ2-7; TRBD1 matches 7 bases. This CDR3 region has 12 residues. CDR1 and CDR2 (germline): MNHEY, SMNVEV (reference sequence). CDR3 DNA sequence: TGTGCTGTGGGACAGCCCGACTACGAGCAGTACTTC. Protein sequence: CAVGQPDYEQYF.

This clonotype turned up a few times. The rearrangement links TRBV25-1 to TRBJ2-1, with D unresolved. V was trimmed by 3 bases and J by 4 bases, leaving 10 bases between them. Looked up from germline, CDR1 is MGHDK and CDR2 is SYGVNS. The CDR3 totals 14 residues. CDR3 sequence reads: CASSELASYNEQFF. Written as DNA, the CDR3 is TGTGCCAGCAGTGAGTTAGCTTCATACAATGAGCAGTTCTTC. The whole variable domain, filled in from reference TRBV25-1 and TRBJ2-1, reads EADIYQTPRYLVIGTGKKITLECSQTMGHDKMYWYQQDPGMELHLIHYSYGVNSTEKGDLSSESTVSRIRTEHFPLTLESARPSHTSQYLCASSELASYNEQFFGPGTRLTVL.

This clonotype was recorded a few times. The chain combines TRBV10-3 with TRBJ2-3; D gene unclear. This CDR3 is 15 amino acids long. V lost 0 bases, J lost 0 bases, and 7 bases lay in between. Looked up from germline, CDR1 is ENHRY and CDR2 is SYGVKD. This CDR3 is CAISESISSTDTQYF. CDR3 coding DNA: TGTGCCATCAGTGAGTCGATCAGCAGCACAGATACGCAGTATTTT.